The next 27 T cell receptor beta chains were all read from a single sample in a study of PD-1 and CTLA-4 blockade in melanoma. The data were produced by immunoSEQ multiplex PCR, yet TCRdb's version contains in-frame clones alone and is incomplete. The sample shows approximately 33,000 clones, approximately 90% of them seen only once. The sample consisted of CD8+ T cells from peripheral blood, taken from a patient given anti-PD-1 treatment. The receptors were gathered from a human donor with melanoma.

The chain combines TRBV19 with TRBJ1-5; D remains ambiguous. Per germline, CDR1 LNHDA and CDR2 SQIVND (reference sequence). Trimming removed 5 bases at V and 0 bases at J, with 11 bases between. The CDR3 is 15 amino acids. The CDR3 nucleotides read TGTGCCAGTAGTGTGACCCCCTATAGCAATCAGCCCCAGCATTTT. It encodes CASSVTPYSNQPQHF.

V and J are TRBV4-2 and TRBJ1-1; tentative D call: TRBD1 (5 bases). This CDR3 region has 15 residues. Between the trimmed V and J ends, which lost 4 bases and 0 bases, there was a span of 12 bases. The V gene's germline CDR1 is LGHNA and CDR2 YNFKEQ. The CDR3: CASSPGQGMNTEAFF. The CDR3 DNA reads TGTGCCAGCAGCCCGGGGCAGGGAATGAACACTGAAGCTTTCTTT.

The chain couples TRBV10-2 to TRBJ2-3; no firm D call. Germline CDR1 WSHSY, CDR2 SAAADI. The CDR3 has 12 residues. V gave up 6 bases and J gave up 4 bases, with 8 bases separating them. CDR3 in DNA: TGCGCCAGCAGGGTACCCCCAGATACGCAGTATTTT. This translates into CASRVPPDTQYF.

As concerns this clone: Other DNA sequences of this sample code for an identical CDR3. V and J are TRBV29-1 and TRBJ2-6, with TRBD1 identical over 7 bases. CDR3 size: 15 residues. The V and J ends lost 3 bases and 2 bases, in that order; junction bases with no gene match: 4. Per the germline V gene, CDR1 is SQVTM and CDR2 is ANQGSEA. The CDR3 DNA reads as TGCAGCGTTGAGGACAGGCGGGCTGGGGCCAACGTCCTGACTTTC. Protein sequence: CSVEDRRAGANVLTF.

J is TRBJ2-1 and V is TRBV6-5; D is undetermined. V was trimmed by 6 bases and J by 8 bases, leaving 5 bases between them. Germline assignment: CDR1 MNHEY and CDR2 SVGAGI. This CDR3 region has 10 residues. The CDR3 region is CASSPHEQFF. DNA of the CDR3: TGTGCCAGCAGCCCCCATGAGCAGTTCTTC.

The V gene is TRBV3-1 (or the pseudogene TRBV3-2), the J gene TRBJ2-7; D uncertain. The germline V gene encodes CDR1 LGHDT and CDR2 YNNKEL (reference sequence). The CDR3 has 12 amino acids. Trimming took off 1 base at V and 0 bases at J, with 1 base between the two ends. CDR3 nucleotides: TGTGCCAGCAGCCAAGTCTCCTACGAGCAGTACTTC. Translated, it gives CASSQVSYEQYF.

CDR3 DNA: TGCAGCGTTGAAAAGACAGGACTAGCGGGGGCGGCAGATACGCAGTATTTT. It specifies CSVEKTGLAGAADTQYF. The J gene is TRBJ2-3, the V gene TRBV29-1, with 13 bases lining up with TRBD2. V lost 2 bases and J lost 4; bases outside the gene matches: 9. CDR3 length: 17 amino acids. Germline CDR1 is SQVTM and CDR2 is ANQGSEA.

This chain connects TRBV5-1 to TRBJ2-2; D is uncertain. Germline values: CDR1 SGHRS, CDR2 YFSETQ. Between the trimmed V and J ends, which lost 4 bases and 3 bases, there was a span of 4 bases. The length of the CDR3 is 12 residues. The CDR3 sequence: CASSDYTGELFF. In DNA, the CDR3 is TGCGCCAGCAGCGATTACACCGGGGAGCTGTTTTTT.

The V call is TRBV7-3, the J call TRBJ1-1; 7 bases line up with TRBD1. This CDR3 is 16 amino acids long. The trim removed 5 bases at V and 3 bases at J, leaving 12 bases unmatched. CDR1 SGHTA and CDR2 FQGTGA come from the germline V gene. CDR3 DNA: TGTGCCAGCAGCACCGCAGGGGGAATGGTGGACACTGAAGCTTTCTTT. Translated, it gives CASSTAGGMVDTEAFF.

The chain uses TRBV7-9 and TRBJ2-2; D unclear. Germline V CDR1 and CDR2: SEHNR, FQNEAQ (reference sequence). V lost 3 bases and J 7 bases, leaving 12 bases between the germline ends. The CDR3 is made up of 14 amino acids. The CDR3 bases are TGTGCCAGCAGCTTGAGTGGGCGCGTCGGGGAGCTGTTTTTT. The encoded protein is CASSLSGRVGELFF.

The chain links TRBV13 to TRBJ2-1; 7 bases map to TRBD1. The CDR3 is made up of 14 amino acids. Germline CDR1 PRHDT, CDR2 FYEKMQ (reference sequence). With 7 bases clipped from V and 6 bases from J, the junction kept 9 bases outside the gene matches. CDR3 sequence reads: CASTLRGLTNEQFF. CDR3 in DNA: TGTGCCAGCACCCTTAGGGGGCTCACCAATGAGCAGTTCTTC.

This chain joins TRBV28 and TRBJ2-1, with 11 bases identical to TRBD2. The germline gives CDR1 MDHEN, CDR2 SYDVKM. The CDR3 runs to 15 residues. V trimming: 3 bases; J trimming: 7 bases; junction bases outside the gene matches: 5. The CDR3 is CASSFPTSGSNEQFF. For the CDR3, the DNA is TGTGCCAGCAGTTTCCCTACTAGCGGGAGTAATGAGCAGTTCTTC.

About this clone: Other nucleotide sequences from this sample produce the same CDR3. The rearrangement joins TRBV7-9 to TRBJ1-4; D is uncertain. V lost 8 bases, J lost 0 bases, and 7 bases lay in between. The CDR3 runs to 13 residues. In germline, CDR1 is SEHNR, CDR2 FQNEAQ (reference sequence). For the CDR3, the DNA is TGTGCCAGCTCCTTTACAACTAATGAAAAACTGTTTTTT. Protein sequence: CASSFTTNEKLFF.

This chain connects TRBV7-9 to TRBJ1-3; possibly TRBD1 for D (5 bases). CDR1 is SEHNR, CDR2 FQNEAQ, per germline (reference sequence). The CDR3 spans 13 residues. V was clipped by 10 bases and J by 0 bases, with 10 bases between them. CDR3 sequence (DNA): TGTGCCATCCTCGGGGCCTCTGGAAACACCATATATTTT. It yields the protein CAILGASGNTIYF.

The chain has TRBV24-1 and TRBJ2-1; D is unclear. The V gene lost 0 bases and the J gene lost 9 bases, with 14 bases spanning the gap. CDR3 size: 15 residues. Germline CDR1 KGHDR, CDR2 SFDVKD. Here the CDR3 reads CATSDLHPDRPEQFF. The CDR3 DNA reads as TGTGCCACCAGTGATTTGCACCCGGACCGACCTGAGCAGTTCTTC.

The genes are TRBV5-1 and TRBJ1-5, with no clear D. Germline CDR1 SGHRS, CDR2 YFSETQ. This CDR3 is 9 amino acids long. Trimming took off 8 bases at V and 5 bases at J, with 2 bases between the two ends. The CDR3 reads CASHQPQHF. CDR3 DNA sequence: TGCGCCAGTCATCAGCCCCAGCATTTT.

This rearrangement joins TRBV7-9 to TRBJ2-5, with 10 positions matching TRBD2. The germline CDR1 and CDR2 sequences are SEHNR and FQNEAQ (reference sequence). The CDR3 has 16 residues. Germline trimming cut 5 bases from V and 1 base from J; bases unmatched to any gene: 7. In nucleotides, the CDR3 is TGTGCCAGCAGCGACTCTAGCGGGGGCCTCCAAGAGACCCAGTACTTC. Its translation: CASSDSSGGLQETQYF. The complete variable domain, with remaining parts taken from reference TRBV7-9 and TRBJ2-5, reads DTGVSQNPRHKITKRGQNVTFRCDPISEHNRLYWYRQTLGQGPEFLTYFQNEAQLEKSRLLSDRFSAERPKGSFSTLEIQRTEQGDSAMYLCASSDSSGGLQETQYFGPGTRLLVL.

The DNA of the CDR3 is TGTGCCTGGGTGGGCCAGGGGGCATCGGGGGCCAACGTCCTGACTTTC. Its protein is CAWVGQGASGANVLTF. This chain connects TRBV30 to TRBJ2-6, with 8 bases matching TRBD1. Germline V CDR1 and CDR2: GTSNPN, SVGIG (reference sequence). The ends lost 5 bases at V and 4 bases at J; junction bases unmatched: 10. The CDR3 sequence is 16 residues long.

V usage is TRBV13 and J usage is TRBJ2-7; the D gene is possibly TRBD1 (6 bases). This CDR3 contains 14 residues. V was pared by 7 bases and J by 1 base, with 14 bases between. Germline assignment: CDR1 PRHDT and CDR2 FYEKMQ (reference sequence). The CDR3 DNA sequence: TGTGCCAGCAACCAGGGGCAGCGGTCCTACGAGCAGTACTTC. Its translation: CASNQGQRSYEQYF.

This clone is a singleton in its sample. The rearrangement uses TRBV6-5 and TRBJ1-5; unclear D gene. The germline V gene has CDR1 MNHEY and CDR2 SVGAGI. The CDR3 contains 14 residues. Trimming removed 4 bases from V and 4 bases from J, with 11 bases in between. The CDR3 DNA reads TGTGCCAGCAGTTCCAATATCGAGAATCAGCCCCAGCATTTT. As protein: CASSSNIENQPQHF.

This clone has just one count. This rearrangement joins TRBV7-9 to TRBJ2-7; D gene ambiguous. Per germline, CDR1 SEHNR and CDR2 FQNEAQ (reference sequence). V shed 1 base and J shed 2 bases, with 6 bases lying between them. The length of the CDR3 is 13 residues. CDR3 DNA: TGTGCCAGCAGCTTAGGCAGCACCTACGAGCAGTACTTC. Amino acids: CASSLGSTYEQYF.

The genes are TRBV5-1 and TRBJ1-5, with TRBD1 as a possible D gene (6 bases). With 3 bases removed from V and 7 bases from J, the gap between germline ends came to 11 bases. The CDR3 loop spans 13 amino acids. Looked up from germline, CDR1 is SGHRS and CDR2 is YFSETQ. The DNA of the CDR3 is TGCGCCAGCAGCTCGACAGGCGTCCAGCCCCAGCATTTT. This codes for CASSSTGVQPQHF.

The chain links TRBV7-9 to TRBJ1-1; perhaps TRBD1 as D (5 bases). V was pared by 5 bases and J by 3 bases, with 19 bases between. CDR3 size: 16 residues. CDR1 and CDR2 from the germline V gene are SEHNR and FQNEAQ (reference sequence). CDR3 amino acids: CASSLWRDGMYTEAFF. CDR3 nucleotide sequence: TGTGCCAGCAGCCTCTGGAGGGACGGGATGTACACTGAAGCTTTCTTT.

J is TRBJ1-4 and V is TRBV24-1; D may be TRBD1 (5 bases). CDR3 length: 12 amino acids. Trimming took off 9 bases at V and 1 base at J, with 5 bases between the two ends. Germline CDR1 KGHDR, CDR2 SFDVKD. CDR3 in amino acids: CATQGTNEKLFF. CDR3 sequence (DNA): TGTGCCACCCAGGGAACTAATGAAAAACTGTTTTTT.

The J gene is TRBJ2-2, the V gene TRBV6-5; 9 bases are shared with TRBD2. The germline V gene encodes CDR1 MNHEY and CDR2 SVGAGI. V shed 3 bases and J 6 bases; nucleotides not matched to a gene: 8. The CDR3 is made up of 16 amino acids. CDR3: CASSYASGTGPGELFF. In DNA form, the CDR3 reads TGTGCCAGCAGTTATGCTAGCGGGACCGGGCCCGGGGAGCTGTTTTTT.

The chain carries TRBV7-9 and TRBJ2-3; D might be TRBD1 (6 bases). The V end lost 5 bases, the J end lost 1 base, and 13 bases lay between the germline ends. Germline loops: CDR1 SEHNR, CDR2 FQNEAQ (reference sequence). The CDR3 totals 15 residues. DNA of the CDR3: TGTGCCAGCAGCCCCAAGACAGGTCGCACAGATACGCAGTATTTT. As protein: CASSPKTGRTDTQYF.

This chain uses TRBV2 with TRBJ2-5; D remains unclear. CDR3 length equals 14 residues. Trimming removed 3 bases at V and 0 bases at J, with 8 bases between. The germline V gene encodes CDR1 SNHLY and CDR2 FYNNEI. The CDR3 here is CASSEGRYQETQYF. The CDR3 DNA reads TGTGCCAGCAGTGAGGGCCGCTACCAAGAGACCCAGTACTTC.